One and the same sample provided the 21 T cell receptor beta chains below, sequenced in a study of beta chain features in type 1 diabetes (dated by TCRdb to 2016 to 2019). The library was made by the immunoSEQ multiplex PCR assay. The entire isolated RNA was reverse transcribed using the High Capacity cDNA Reverse Transcription Kit, and thus expressed TCRB transcripts were sequenced. The source is immuneACCESS, and TCRdb retained only in-frame sequences with V and J called. Part of the clones is not carried over; for the studies checked, unresolved V genes explain less than half of this, and the remainder is unexplained. For this sample the table gives hundreds of thousands of clones, of which about 12% were detected only once. The ten top clones hold more than 0.015% of the sample. What was sequenced was naive CD4+ T cells from blood. What the cell subset or site label conveys for this sample: true naive CD4+ T cells. These receptors originate from a man younger than 35 in good health.

This clone was observed a few times. The V and J genes are TRBV29-1 and TRBJ1-1; D call uncertain. This CDR3 contains 14 residues. V lost 7 bases to trimming and J lost 2 bases, with 17 bases between them. Per germline, CDR1 SQVTM and CDR2 ANQGSEA. The CDR3 nucleotides are TGCAGCGCCCGCGCGACGACAAGTAACACTGAAGCTTTCTTT. It yields the protein CSARATTSNTEAFF.

The chain employs TRBV30 and TRBJ2-7, with TRBD2 identical over 7 bases. V was pared by 2 bases and J by 0 bases, with 4 bases of the junction left unmatched. CDR1 and CDR2 from the germline V gene are GTSNPN and SVGIG (reference sequence). The CDR3 consists of 14 residues. This chain's CDR3 is CAWSKGGSSYEQYF. The CDR3 nucleotides read TGTGCCTGGAGTAAGGGAGGGAGCTCCTACGAGCAGTACTTC.

Only a few counts were recorded for this clone. The genes are TRBV19 and TRBJ1-1; 9 bases agree with TRBD1. CDR1 and CDR2 (germline): LNHDA, SQIVND (reference sequence). Losses at the gene ends were 6 bases for V and 2 bases for J; bases not matched to a gene: 13. The CDR3 length is 17 residues. CDR3 sequence (DNA): TGTGCCAGTAGCCCTCAGCTAGGACAGGGGCAAAACACTGAAGCTTTCTTT. It is translated as CASSPQLGQGQNTEAFF. The full variable domain, with the rest looked up from reference TRBV19 and TRBJ1-1, is DGGITQSPKYLFRKEGQNVTLSCEQNLNHDAMYWYRQDPGQGLRLIYYSQIVNDFQKGDIAEGYSVSREKKESFPLTVTSAQKNPTAFYLCASSPQLGQGQNTEAFFGQGTRLTVV.

This chain joins TRBV7-3 and TRBJ2-3; TRBD2 is a possible D gene (6 bases). Germline CDR1 and CDR2: SGHTA and FQGTGA. This CDR3 is 13 amino acids long. Trimming shortened V by 3 bases and J by 6 bases, and 10 bases separated the two germline ends. The CDR3 protein is CASSLRDGDTQYF. DNA for the CDR3: TGTGCCAGCAGCTTGCGGGATGGGGATACGCAGTATTTT.

This clone occurred a few times. J is TRBJ1-2 and V is TRBV14; 7 bases map to TRBD1. The CDR3 consists of 17 residues. With V trimmed by 3 bases and J by 4 bases, 14 bases remained unmatched. In germline, CDR1 is SGHDN, CDR2 FVKESK. The CDR3 region has the DNA TGTGCCAGCAGCCAGGGACAGTCCATCATGAAGTCCTATGGCTACACCTTC. Translated: CASSQGQSIMKSYGYTF.

This clone was picked up one time. In this CDR3 the conserved last residue, phenylalanine or tryptophan, is missing, so a read error is likely. The V gene is TRBV18, the J gene TRBJ1-6, with TRBD1 matching 9 bases. The CDR3 is 15 amino acids. The trim removed 5 bases at V and 5 bases at J, leaving 4 bases unmatched. Germline V gives CDR1 KGHSH, CDR2 LQKENI. CDR3 in DNA: TGTGCCAGCTCAACGACAGGGGGGAATAATTCACCCCTCCACCTT. It translates to CASSTTGGNNSPLHL.

The chain is built from TRBV6-5 and TRBJ2-2; D may be TRBD2 (5 bases). The CDR3 sequence is 14 residues long. V lost 6 bases, J lost 0 bases, and 8 bases lay in between. Germline V gives CDR1 MNHEY, CDR2 SVGAGI. This CDR3 is CASRGATNTGELFF. In DNA form, the CDR3 reads TGTGCCAGCAGGGGAGCCACGAACACCGGGGAGCTGTTTTTT.

This clone was counted a few times. The chain employs TRBV7-8 and TRBJ2-7; TRBD2 matches 8 bases. The CDR3 covers 18 residues. Germline V gene data show CDR1 as SGHVS and CDR2 as FQNEAQ. V dropped 3 bases and J dropped 0; count of bases not matched to a gene: 13. The CDR3 DNA follows: TGTGCCAGCAGCTTCCCGGGCCGGGGGGGCGGCATCTCCTACGAGCAGTACTTC. Its translation is CASSFPGRGGGISYEQYF.

This clone was picked up a small number of times. The chain recombines TRBV5-4 with TRBJ2-7; 8 bases line up with TRBD2. The CDR3 covers 15 residues. Germline assignment: CDR1 SGHNT and CDR2 YYREEE (reference sequence). V lost 3 bases to trimming and J lost 1 base; unmatched junction nucleotides: 6. CDR3 sequence reads: CASSSLAGLSYEQYF. The DNA of the CDR3 is TGTGCCAGCAGCTCTCTAGCGGGTCTGTCCTACGAGCAGTACTTC.

This clone was found a few times. The chain couples TRBV9 to TRBJ2-5, with TRBD2 matching 8 bases. This CDR3 comprises 17 residues. Germline V gives CDR1 SGDLS, CDR2 YYNGEE. V gave up 1 base and J gave up 5 bases; unmatched junction bases: 13. The DNA of the CDR3 is TGTGCCAGCAGCGTAATGGTAGGAGCGGGGGAGTGGGAGACCCAGTACTTC. As protein: CASSVMVGAGEWETQYF. Full variable domain (outside the CDR3, taken from reference TRBV9 and TRBJ2-5): DSGVTQTPKHLITATGQRVTLRCSPRSGDLSVYWYQQSLDQGLQFLIQYYNGEERAKGNILERFSAQQFPDLHSELNLSSLELGDSALYFCASSVMVGAGEWETQYFGPGTRLLVL.

V usage is TRBV27 and J usage is TRBJ2-3, with unresolved D. Trimming cost V 6 bases and J 4 bases, with 20 bases left between them. Per germline, CDR1 MNHEY and CDR2 SMNVEV (reference sequence). CDR3 length: 16 amino acids. The CDR3 protein is CASRATSSRVADTQYF. The CDR3 DNA reads as TGTGCCAGCAGAGCAACTTCCTCTAGAGTCGCAGATACGCAGTATTTT.

This clone was seen a few times. The rearrangement links TRBV19 to TRBJ2-6; 8 bases agree with TRBD1. The length of the CDR3 is 17 residues. CDR1 and CDR2 from the germline V gene are LNHDA and SQIVND (reference sequence). J gave up 2 bases and V 9 bases, and 12 bases lay outside the gene matches. CDR3 sequence reads: CASTFQGAPTGANVLTF. In DNA form, the CDR3 reads TGTGCCAGCACTTTCCAGGGGGCGCCTACTGGGGCCAACGTCCTGACTTTC.

This sequence joins TRBV2 and TRBJ2-7; possible D gene TRBD2, 7 bases. Looked up from germline, CDR1 is SNHLY and CDR2 is FYNNEI. Trimming shortened V by 1 base and J by 3 bases, and 13 bases separated the two germline ends. The CDR3 is made up of 15 amino acids. CDR3 sequence (DNA): TGTGCCAGCAGTGAAGGGGGGGGCCGATTCTACGAGCAGTACTTC. Translating gives CASSEGGGRFYEQYF.

This chain uses TRBV30 with TRBJ2-7; TRBD2 is a possible D gene (6 bases). Trimming cost V 2 bases and J 6 bases, with 14 bases left between them. Germline V CDR1 and CDR2: GTSNPN, SVGIG (reference sequence). The CDR3 loop spans 13 amino acids. CDR3: CAWSLNGGSEQYF. Here the CDR3 DNA reads TGTGCCTGGAGTCTTAATGGAGGGTCCGAGCAGTACTTC.

The chain combines TRBV5-5 with TRBJ1-6; TRBD1 matches at 7 bases. The V segment lost 5 bases and the J segment 5 bases; nucleotides outside the gene matches: 4. Germline loops: CDR1 SGHKS, CDR2 YYEKEE (reference sequence). CDR3 length: 14 amino acids. CDR3 region: CASSWTGDNSPLHF. CDR3 DNA sequence: TGTGCCAGCAGTTGGACAGGCGATAATTCACCCCTCCACTTT.

This clone has a count of ten or more. The chain employs TRBV30 and TRBJ2-3; the match to TRBD2 covers 11 bases. Trimming cost V 2 bases and J 1 base; bases outside gene matches: 2. In germline, CDR1 is GTSNPN, CDR2 SVGIG (reference sequence). The CDR3 totals 15 residues. CDR3 nucleotide sequence: TGTGCCTGGAGTCCGGGACTAGCGGGCACAGATACGCAGTATTTT. Encoded protein: CAWSPGLAGTDTQYF.

The CDR3 DNA follows: TGCGCCAGCAGCCCGAGCGGGAGGGGGGCCATGAACACTGAAGCTTTCTTT. It codes for CASSPSGRGAMNTEAFF. This sequence joins TRBV5-1 and TRBJ1-1; TRBD1 might be the D (6 bases). Germline CDR1 SGHRS, CDR2 YFSETQ. The CDR3 extends over 17 amino acids. V was shortened by 4 bases and J by 0 bases, with 19 bases between the two germline ends.

This clone appeared once. The chain links TRBV7-9 to TRBJ2-1, with TRBD2 identical over 8 bases. Germline V gene lookup returns CDR1 SEHNR and CDR2 FQNEAQ (reference sequence). Unmatched junction bases numbered 9, after V lost 2 bases and J lost 6 bases. This CDR3 comprises 16 residues. The CDR3 coding sequence is TGTGCCAGCAGCTTAAAAGACCTACGGGGGGGCAATGAGCAGTTCTTC. Amino acids: CASSLKDLRGGNEQFF.

The chain links TRBV5-1 to TRBJ2-3, with D perhaps matching TRBD1 (7 bases). The CDR3 is made up of 16 amino acids. V was shortened by 4 bases and J by 5 bases, with 20 bases between the two germline ends. Germline V gene lookup returns CDR1 SGHRS and CDR2 YFSETQ. CDR3 region: CASSTRWQGGKDTQYF. DNA of the CDR3: TGCGCCAGCAGCACCCGGTGGCAGGGGGGAAAAGATACGCAGTATTTT.

A few counts support this clone. The chain uses TRBV5-1 and TRBJ2-1; no clear D gene. Trimming took 0 bases from V and 9 from J, leaving 7 bases between them. Germline CDR1 and CDR2: SGHRS and YFSETQ. The CDR3 covers 12 residues. CDR3 residues: CASSLVAREQFF. The CDR3 DNA is TGCGCCAGCAGCTTGGTGGCTCGTGAGCAGTTCTTC.

The V call is TRBV15, the J call TRBJ2-3; 9 bases are shared with TRBD2. Germline V gene sequence: CDR1 LNHNV, CDR2 YYDKDF (reference sequence). CDR3 length equals 20 residues. The J segment lost 0 bases and the V segment lost 6 bases, leaving 19 bases of the junction unmatched. In nucleotides, the CDR3 is TGTGCCACCAGTCCGAATCCCCCCTGGGTGAGCGGGGGGAGCACAGATACGCAGTATTTT. Translating gives CATSPNPPWVSGGSTDTQYF.